This paragraph reports one T cell receptor beta chain. V lost 1 base to trimming and J lost 5 bases, with 8 bases between them. This CDR3 region has 13 residues. CDR1 is LNHDA, CDR2 SQIVND, per germline (reference sequence). This entry belongs to a study of blood T cell repertoires in COVID-19. Clones were read by immunoSEQ multiplex PCR, and TCRdb kept only the in-frame ones, dropping some. The repertoire consists of about 180,000 clones, with more than 85% occurring once and the leading ten covering less than 3%. The sequenced material came from peripheral blood. The gene calls are TRBV19 and TRBJ1-1; D remains ambiguous. This sequence was found in a woman aged 30 to 39 with active or convalescent COVID-19. CDR3 sequence (DNA): TGTGCCAGTAGTATAGGTGCCGGGACTGAAGCTTTCTTT. This gives the protein CASSIGAGTEAFF. Using reference TRBV19 and TRBJ1-1 for the parts outside the CDR3, the full variable domain is DGGITQSPKYLFRKEGQNVTLSCEQNLNHDAMYWYRQDPGQGLRLIYYSQIVNDFQKGDIAEGYSVSREKKESFPLTVTSAQKNPTAFYLCASSIGAGTEAFFGQGTRLTVV.